Below, one T cell receptor beta chain is given with its context. Its antigen remains unidentified. Each CDR3 protein gets one entry in TCRdb, which reprocessed the 5' RACE reads and gives no DNA. This repertoire comprises 350,000 to 400,000 distinct CDR3 sequences; its ten largest clones make up 2.5% to 3%. The data were obtained in a study of monozygotic twins with inflammatory bowel disease. Notes on the study in general: Separate T cell subtypes could not be resolved from one another.

From germline, CDR1 is LGHNA and CDR2 YNFKEQ. The CDR3 runs to 15 residues. Sequencing used blood. The clonotype comes from a human donor with ulcerative colitis or Crohn's disease, or a healthy co-twin of an affected twin (not recorded which). The genes are TRBV4-2 and TRBJ2-3; absent DNA, TCRdb's TRBD1 call cannot be checked. The CDR3: CASRLRTDDTDTQYF.